This TCR beta chain was profiled in a study of CD4 and CD8 cells across lung adenocarcinoma regions. The CDR3 runs 15 residues. CDR1 and CDR2 (germline): MNHNS, SASEGT. The V gene lost 4 bases and the J gene lost 2 bases, with 12 bases spanning the gap. Donors had localized lung adenocarcinoma, a non-small cell lung cancer. TCRdb re-analysed the PCR reads in MiXCR, keeping a single row per CDR3 protein. This sample carries about 11,000 distinct CDR3 sequences, approximately 49% of them seen once, and the ten largest clones take approximately 33%. The TCR originated in a female donor with lung adenocarcinoma. The CD4 and CD8 labels of this study may be unreliable. V and J are TRBV6-1 and TRBJ2-4; D call uncertain. Sequencing input: CD8+ T cells from the center of a lung tumor. The CDR3 DNA is TGTGCCAGCAGTGCCCTGGGGATAACCAAAAACATTCAGTACTTC. Residues: CASSALGITKNIQYF.